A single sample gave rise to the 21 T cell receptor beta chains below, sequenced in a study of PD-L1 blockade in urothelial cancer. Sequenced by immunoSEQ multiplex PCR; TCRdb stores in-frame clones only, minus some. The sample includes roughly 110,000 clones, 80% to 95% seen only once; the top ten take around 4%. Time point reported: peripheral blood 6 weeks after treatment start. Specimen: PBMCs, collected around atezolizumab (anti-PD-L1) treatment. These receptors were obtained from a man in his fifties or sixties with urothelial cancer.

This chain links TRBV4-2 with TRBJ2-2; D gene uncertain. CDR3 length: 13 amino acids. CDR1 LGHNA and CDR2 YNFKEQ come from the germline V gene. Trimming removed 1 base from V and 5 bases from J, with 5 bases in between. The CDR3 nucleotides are TGTGCCAGCAGCCAAGCTAGAACCGGGGAGCTGTTTTTT. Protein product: CASSQARTGELFF.

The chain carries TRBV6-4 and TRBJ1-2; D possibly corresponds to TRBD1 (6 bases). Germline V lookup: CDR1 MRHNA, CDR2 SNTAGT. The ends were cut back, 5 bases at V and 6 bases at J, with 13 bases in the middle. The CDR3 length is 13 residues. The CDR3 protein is CASSRSGDNGYTF. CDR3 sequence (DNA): TGTGCCAGCAGTCGGTCAGGGGATAATGGCTACACCTTC.

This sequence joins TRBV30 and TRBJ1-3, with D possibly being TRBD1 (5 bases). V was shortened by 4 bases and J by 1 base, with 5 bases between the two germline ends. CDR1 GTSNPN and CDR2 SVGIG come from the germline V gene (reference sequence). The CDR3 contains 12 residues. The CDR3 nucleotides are TGTGCCTGGACAGGGTCTGGAAACACCATATATTTT. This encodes CAWTGSGNTIYF. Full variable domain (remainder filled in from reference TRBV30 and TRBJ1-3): SQTIHQWPATLVQPVGSPLSLECTVEGTSNPNLYWYRQAAGRGLQLLFYSVGIGQISSEVPQNLSASRPQDRQFILSSKKLLLSDSGFYLCAWTGSGNTIYFGEGSWLTVV.

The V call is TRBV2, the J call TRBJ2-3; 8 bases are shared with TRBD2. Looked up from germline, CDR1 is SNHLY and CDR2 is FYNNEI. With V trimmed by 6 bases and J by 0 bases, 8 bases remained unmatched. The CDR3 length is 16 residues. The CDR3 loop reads CASSPLAGPSTDTQYF. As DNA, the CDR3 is TGTGCCAGCAGCCCTCTAGCGGGTCCTAGCACAGATACGCAGTATTTT.

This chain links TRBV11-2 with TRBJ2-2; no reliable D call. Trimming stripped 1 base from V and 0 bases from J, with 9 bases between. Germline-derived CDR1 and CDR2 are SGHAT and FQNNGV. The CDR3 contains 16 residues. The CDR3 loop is CASSLGPSANTGELFF. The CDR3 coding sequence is TGTGCCAGCAGCTTAGGACCGAGCGCGAACACCGGGGAGCTGTTTTTT.

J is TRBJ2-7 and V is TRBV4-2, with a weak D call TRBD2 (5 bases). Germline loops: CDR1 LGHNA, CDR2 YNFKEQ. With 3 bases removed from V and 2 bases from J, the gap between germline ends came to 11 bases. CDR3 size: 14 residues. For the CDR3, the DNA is TGTGCCAGCAGCCACCGAGGGCCTCCCTACGAGCAGTACTTC. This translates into CASSHRGPPYEQYF.

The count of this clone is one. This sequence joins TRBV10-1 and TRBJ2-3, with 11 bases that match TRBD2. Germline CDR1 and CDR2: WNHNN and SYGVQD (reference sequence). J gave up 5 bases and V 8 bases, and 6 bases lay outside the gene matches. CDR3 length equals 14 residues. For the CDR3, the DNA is TGCGCCAGCGGAGATAGCGGGAGGGTAGATACGCAGTATTTT. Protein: CASGDSGRVDTQYF.

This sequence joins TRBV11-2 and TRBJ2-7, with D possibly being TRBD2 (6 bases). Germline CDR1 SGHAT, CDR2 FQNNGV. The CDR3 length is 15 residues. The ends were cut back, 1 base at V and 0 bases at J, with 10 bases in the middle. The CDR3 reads CASSLGLAASYEQYF. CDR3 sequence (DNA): TGTGCCAGCAGCTTAGGTTTAGCGGCCTCCTACGAGCAGTACTTC.

This chain's CDR3 is CASSLGRGDSGNTIYF. The CDR3 DNA sequence: TGTGCCAGCAGCTTAGGCAGGGGAGACTCTGGAAACACCATATATTTT. This chain links TRBV13 with TRBJ1-3; tentative D call: TRBD1 (6 bases). The CDR3 is made up of 16 amino acids. Looked up from germline, CDR1 is PRHDT and CDR2 is FYEKMQ (reference sequence). Trimming pared 0 bases from V and 0 bases from J, leaving 9 bases between. Combining the CDR3 with reference TRBV13 and TRBJ1-3 gives the whole variable domain AAGVIQSPRHLIKEKRETATLKCYPIPRHDTVYWYQQGPGQDPQFLISFYEKMQSDKGSIPDRFSAQQFSDYHSELNMSSLELGDSALYFCASSLGRGDSGNTIYFGEGSWLTVV.

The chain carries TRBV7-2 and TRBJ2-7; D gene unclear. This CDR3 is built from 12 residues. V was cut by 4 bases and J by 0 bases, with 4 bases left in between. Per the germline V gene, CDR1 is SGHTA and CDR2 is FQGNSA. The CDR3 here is CASSSFSYEQYF. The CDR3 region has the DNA TGTGCCAGCAGCTCCTTCTCCTACGAGCAGTACTTC.

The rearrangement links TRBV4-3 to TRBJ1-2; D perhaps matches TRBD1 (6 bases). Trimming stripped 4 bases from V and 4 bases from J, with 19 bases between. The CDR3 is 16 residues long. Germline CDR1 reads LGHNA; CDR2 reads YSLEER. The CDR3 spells CASSPEGVTAAYGYTF. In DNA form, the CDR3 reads TGCGCCAGCAGCCCCGAGGGGGTGACAGCCGCCTATGGCTACACCTTC.

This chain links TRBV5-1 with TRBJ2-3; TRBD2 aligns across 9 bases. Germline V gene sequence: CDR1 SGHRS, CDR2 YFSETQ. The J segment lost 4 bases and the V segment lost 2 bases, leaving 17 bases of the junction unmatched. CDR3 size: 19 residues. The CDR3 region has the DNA TGCGCCAGCAGCTTTGGGCTACGGGGGCGGGAGGGCCACGCAGATACGCAGTATTTT. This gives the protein CASSFGLRGREGHADTQYF.

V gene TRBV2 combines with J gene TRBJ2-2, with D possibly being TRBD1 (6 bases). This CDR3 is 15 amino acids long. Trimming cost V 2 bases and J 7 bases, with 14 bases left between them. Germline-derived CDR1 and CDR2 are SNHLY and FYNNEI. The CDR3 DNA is TGTGCCAGCAGTGAATCAGGGGTTGGTAGCGGGGAGCTGTTTTTT. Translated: CASSESGVGSGELFF.

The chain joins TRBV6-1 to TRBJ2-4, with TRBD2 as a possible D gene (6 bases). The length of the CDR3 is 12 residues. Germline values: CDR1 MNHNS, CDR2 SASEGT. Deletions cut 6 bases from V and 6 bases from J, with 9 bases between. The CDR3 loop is CASSGGVNIQYF. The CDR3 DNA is TGTGCCAGCAGCGGGGGAGTAAACATTCAGTACTTC.

The CDR3 reads CASSLGTAWGYTF. DNA for the CDR3: TGTGCCAGCAGTCTCGGGACTGCTTGGGGCTACACCTTC. The chain has TRBV27 and TRBJ1-2; the D gene is possibly TRBD1 (5 bases). Deletions cut 5 bases from V and 8 bases from J, with 15 bases between. In germline, CDR1 is MNHEY, CDR2 SMNVEV (reference sequence). The length of the CDR3 is 13 residues.

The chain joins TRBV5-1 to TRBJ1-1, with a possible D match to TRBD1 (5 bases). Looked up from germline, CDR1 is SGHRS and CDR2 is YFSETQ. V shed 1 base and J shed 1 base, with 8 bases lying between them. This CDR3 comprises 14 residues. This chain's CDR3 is CASSLFGANTEAFF. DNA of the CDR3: TGCGCCAGCAGCTTGTTTGGGGCGAACACTGAAGCTTTCTTT. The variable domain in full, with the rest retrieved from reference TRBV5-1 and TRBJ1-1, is KAGVTQTPRYLIKTRGQQVTLSCSPISGHRSVSWYQQTPGQGLQFLFEYFSETQRNKGNFPGRFSGRQFSNSRSEMNVSTLELGDSALYLCASSLFGANTEAFFGQGTRLTVV.

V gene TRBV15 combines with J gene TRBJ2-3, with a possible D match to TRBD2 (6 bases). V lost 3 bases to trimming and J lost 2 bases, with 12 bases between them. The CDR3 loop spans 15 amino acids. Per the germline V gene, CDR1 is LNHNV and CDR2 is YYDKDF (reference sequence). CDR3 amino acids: CATSRRRGNTDTQYF. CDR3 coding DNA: TGTGCCACCAGCAGGAGGAGGGGAAACACAGATACGCAGTATTTT.

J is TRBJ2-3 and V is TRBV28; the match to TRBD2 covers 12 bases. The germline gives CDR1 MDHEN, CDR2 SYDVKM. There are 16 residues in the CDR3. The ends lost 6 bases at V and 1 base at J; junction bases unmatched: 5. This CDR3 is CASRPSGRAGTDTQYF. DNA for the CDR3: TGTGCCAGCAGACCTAGCGGGAGGGCGGGCACAGATACGCAGTATTTT.

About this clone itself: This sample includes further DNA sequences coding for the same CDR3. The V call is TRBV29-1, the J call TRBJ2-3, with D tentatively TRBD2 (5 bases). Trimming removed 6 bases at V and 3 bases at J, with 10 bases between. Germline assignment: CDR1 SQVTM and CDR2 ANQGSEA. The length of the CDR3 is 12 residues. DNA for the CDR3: TGCAGCGTCGACCCGGGGACAGATACGCAGTATTTT. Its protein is CSVDPGTDTQYF.

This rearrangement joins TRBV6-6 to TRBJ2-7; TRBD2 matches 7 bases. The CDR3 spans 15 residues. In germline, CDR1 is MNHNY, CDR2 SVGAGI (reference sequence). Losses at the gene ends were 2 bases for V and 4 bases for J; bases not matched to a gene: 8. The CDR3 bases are TGTGCCAGCAGTTACGGGGGAGGGGTAAAATACGAGCAGTACTTC. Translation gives CASSYGGGVKYEQYF.

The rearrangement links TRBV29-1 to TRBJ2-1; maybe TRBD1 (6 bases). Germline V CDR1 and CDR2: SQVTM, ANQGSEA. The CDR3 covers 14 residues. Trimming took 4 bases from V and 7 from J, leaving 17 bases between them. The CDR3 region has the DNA TGCAGCGTTGTAGGCGGAAAGGGGGAGAATGAGCAGTTCTTC. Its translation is CSVVGGKGENEQFF.